Below, one TCR beta chain is given with its context. What it recognizes is unknown. The record originates from a study of regulatory T cells in long-lasting Graves disease. Arm-PCR with iRepertoire HTBI primers amplified the CDR3 regions for these TCR beta libraries. TCRdb redid the calling of the multiplex PCR reads with MiXCR, one entry per CDR3 protein. The sample yields 250,000 or so distinct CDR3 sequences, 20% to 25% seen once. Study observations and caveats: Rather than thyroid tissue, only peripheral blood underwent study.

CDR1 and CDR2 (germline): MDHEN, SYDVKM. The CDR3 loop spans 14 amino acids. V shed 3 bases and J 5 bases; nucleotides not matched to a gene: 2. The time point denotes: newly diagnosed GD, antithyroid drugs for less than 3 months. The TCR library was prepared using RNA isolated from PBMCs. Diagnoses of Graves' disease were made by American Thyroid Association guidelines. EDTA tubes received nine milliliters of collected peripheral blood. The sequence was collected from a female donor with Graves disease. The sequences come from peripheral blood mononuclear cells (PBMCs), collected at new diagnosis, from a patient treated with antithyroid drugs. The V and J genes are TRBV28 and TRBJ2-3, with TRBD2 matching over 10 bases. The CDR3 loop is CASSLSGRGDTQYF. DNA of the CDR3: TGTGCCAGCAGTTTGAGCGGGAGGGGAGATACGCAGTATTTT.